This T cell receptor (beta chain) was captured by sequencing in a study of cytomegalovirus exposure and HLA in healthy donors. Study findings and constraints: Based on reports, TCR beta sequences accurately predicted HLA-A and HLA-B alleles for most subjects. The authors listed over 150 TCR beta chains as cytomegalovirus-associated. Earlier results showed most TCR beta V segments being productive about 87% or about 30% of the time.

The CDR3 sequence is 14 residues long. The V end lost 1 base, the J end lost 1 base, and 7 bases lay between the germline ends. In germline, CDR1 is SGHTA, CDR2 FQGNSA. Primers included in the PCR were 60 Vbeta and 13 Jbeta primers. Only in-frame clones appear in the TCRdb table, and some are missing; sequencing was by immunoSEQ multiplex PCR. The repertoire holds 130,000 or so clones, with over 70% as singletons. Worth noting for this clone: Its antigen is still unknown. In the same sample, other DNA sequences code for this CDR3.

Sequenced material: PBMCs. The chain joins TRBV7-2 to TRBJ1-1, with unresolved D. This sequence originates from a woman between 35 and 50 years old in good health and CMV-seropositive. CDR3 in amino acids: CASSLGGGNTEAFF. Here the CDR3 DNA reads TGTGCCAGCAGCTTAGGAGGAGGGAACACTGAAGCTTTCTTT. The full variable domain, rest sourced from reference TRBV7-2 and TRBJ1-1, is GAGVSQSPSNKVTEKGKDVELRCDPISGHTALYWYRQSLGQGLEFLIYFQGNSAPDKSGLPSDRFSAERTGGSVSTLTIQRTQQEDSAVYLCASSLGGGNTEAFFGQGTRLTVV.